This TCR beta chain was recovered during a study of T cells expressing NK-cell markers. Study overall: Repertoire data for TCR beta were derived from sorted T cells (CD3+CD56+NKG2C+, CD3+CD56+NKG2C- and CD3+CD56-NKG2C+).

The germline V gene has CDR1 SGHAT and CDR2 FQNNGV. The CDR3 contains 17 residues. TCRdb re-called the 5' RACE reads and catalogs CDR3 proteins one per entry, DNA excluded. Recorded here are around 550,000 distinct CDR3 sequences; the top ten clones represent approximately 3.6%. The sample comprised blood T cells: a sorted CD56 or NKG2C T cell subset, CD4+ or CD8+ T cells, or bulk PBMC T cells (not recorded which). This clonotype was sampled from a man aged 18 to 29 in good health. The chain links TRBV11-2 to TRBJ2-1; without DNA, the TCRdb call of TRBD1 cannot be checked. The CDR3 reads CASSLGRGGPRGSEQFF.